Following are 27 T cell receptor beta chains from one sample sequenced in a study of technical replicates of blood from a handful of donors. Assay: immunoSEQ multiplex PCR; the TCRdb copy retains only in-frame clones and omits some. The table has tens of thousands of clones, 70% to 90% seen once. Sequencing was done on a sample of PBMCs. These receptor sequences come from a human donor in good health. Some clones in this sample may be carry-over from other donors' samples.

The chain joins TRBV5-1 to TRBJ1-1, with unresolved D. The V and J ends lost 3 bases and 7 bases respectively, with 10 bases between them. This CDR3 contains 12 residues. Germline CDR1 and CDR2: SGHRS and YFSETQ. The DNA of the CDR3 is TGCGCCAGCAGCTCCTCTACTTTTGAAGCTTTCTTT. This codes for CASSSSTFEAFF.

J is TRBJ1-2 and V is TRBV6-1; no firm D call. CDR3 length: 14 residues. Germline V gives CDR1 MNHNS, CDR2 SASEGT. The V end lost 7 bases, the J end lost 2 bases, and 14 bases lay between the germline ends. CDR3 residues: CASTVGGRNYGYTF. The CDR3 nucleotides read TGTGCCAGCACCGTCGGAGGAAGAAACTATGGCTACACCTTC.

V is TRBV9 and J is TRBJ2-1; D may be TRBD2 (6 bases). Germline lookup yields CDR1 SGDLS and CDR2 YYNGEE. The CDR3 is 14 amino acids. V lost 0 bases and J 9 bases, leaving 13 bases between the germline ends. CDR3 bases: TGTGCCAGCAGCGTAGACGGGAGCGCCGGTGAGCAGTTCTTC. Encoded protein: CASSVDGSAGEQFF.

J is TRBJ2-5 and V is TRBV9; the D gene is possibly TRBD1 (7 bases). This CDR3 has 16 amino acids. V lost 1 base, J lost 0 bases, and 13 bases lay in between. Germline loops: CDR1 SGDLS, CDR2 YYNGEE. The DNA for the CDR3 is TGTGCCAGCAGCGTAAGGGCGGGACAGTACCAAGAGACCCAGTACTTC. Protein product: CASSVRAGQYQETQYF.

This clone was counted once. V and J are TRBV19 and TRBJ1-5, with D possibly being TRBD1 (6 bases). The germline V gene has CDR1 LNHDA and CDR2 SQIVND (reference sequence). The CDR3 is made up of 14 amino acids. Trimming pared 4 bases from V and 6 bases from J, leaving 13 bases between. This CDR3 is CASSSPDSSQPQHF. In DNA form, the CDR3 reads TGTGCCAGTAGTAGCCCGGACAGTTCTCAGCCCCAGCATTTT.

The rearrangement uses TRBV7-2 and TRBJ1-5; possible D gene TRBD1, 6 bases. V was clipped by 6 bases and J by 6 bases, with 21 bases between them. CDR1 is SGHTA and CDR2 is FQGNSA in the germline V gene. The CDR3 totals 16 residues. The CDR3 loop reads CASSPLLAGRGQPQHF. DNA for the CDR3: TGTGCCAGCAGTCCCCTCCTGGCCGGCAGGGGTCAGCCCCAGCATTTT.

A single count supports this clone. This rearrangement joins TRBV7-2 to TRBJ1-3; D is unclear. This CDR3 is 15 amino acids long. CDR1 SGHTA and CDR2 FQGNSA come from the germline V gene. V was shortened by 2 bases and J by 4 bases, with 12 bases between the two germline ends. Here the CDR3 DNA reads TGTGCCAGCAGCTTATATCCAGGAACCGGAAACACCATATATTTT. Encoded protein: CASSLYPGTGNTIYF.

This chain uses TRBV15 with TRBJ2-7, with 10 bases aligning to TRBD2. Looked up from germline, CDR1 is LNHNV and CDR2 is YYDKDF (reference sequence). The V and J ends lost 0 bases and 6 bases, in that order; junction bases with no gene match: 5. The CDR3 sequence is 15 residues long. The CDR3 loop is CATSRDPLAGSEQYF. The CDR3 coding sequence is TGTGCCACCAGCAGAGATCCACTAGCGGGAAGCGAGCAGTACTTC. Together with reference TRBV15 and TRBJ2-7, the CDR3 gives the full variable domain: DAMVIQNPRYQVTQFGKPVTLSCSQTLNHNVMYWYQQKSSQAPKLLFHYYDKDFNNEADTPDNFQSRRPNTSFCFLDIRSPGLGDTAMYLCATSRDPLAGSEQYFGPGTRLTVT.

This chain joins TRBV21-1 and TRBJ2-2; the table's D call, TRBD2, has no DNA check behind it. TRBV21-1 is marked as a pseudogene. The length of the CDR3 is 15 residues. In DNA, the CDR3 is TGTGCCAGCAGCAAGGGACTAACAAACACCGGGGAGCTGTTTTTT. It codes for CASSKGLTNTGELFF.

The chain employs TRBV2 and TRBJ2-1; TRBD2 aligns across 12 bases. The germline V gene encodes CDR1 SNHLY and CDR2 FYNNEI. This CDR3 contains 15 residues. The J segment lost 4 bases and the V segment lost 9 bases, leaving 7 bases of the junction unmatched. Written as DNA, the CDR3 is TGTGCCAGTAAGGGGGGGACTAGCGGGTACAATGAGCAGTTCTTC. Amino acids: CASKGGTSGYNEQFF.

V usage is TRBV2 and J usage is TRBJ2-1; weak D call: TRBD1 (6 bases). This CDR3 is built from 12 residues. The V end lost 3 bases, the J end lost 6 bases, and 6 bases lay between the germline ends. Germline lookup yields CDR1 SNHLY and CDR2 FYNNEI. In DNA form, the CDR3 reads TGTGCCAGCAGTGACAGGGGCAATGAGCAGTTCTTC. It specifies CASSDRGNEQFF. Together with reference TRBV2 and TRBJ2-1, the CDR3 gives the full variable domain: EPEVTQTPSHQVTQMGQEVILRCVPISNHLYFYWYRQILGQKVEFLVSFYNNEISEKSEIFDDQFSVERPDGSNFTLKIRSTKLEDSAMYFCASSDRGNEQFFGPGTRLTVL.

The chain has TRBV19 and TRBJ2-3; 7 nucleotides line up with TRBD2. Trimming removed 3 bases from V and 6 bases from J; junction bases left unmatched: 6. The germline gives CDR1 LNHDA, CDR2 SQIVND (reference sequence). The CDR3 consists of 14 residues. The CDR3, as DNA: TGTGCCAGTAGTATTGCCGGGAGGTGGGATACGCAGTATTTT. Translated, it gives CASSIAGRWDTQYF.

V is TRBV7-3 and J is TRBJ2-3; D perhaps matches TRBD2 (6 bases). Trimming stripped 0 bases from V and 5 bases from J, with 6 bases between. The CDR3 totals 13 residues. Germline-derived CDR1 and CDR2 are SGHTA and FQGTGA. In DNA form, the CDR3 reads TGTGCCAGCAGCTTAACCGGGGGAGATACGCAGTATTTT. This translates into CASSLTGGDTQYF.

The table lists this clone with a few counts. The gene calls are TRBV2 and TRBJ1-3; 9 bases line up with TRBD1. Germline CDR1 SNHLY, CDR2 FYNNEI. Trimming removed 6 bases from V and 2 bases from J; junction bases left unmatched: 8. There are 16 residues in the CDR3. Here the CDR3 reads CASRMGQGVPGNTIYF. The CDR3 DNA is TGTGCCAGCAGGATGGGACAGGGAGTCCCTGGAAACACCATATATTTT. The complete variable domain, with remaining parts taken from reference TRBV2 and TRBJ1-3, reads EPEVTQTPSHQVTQMGQEVILRCVPISNHLYFYWYRQILGQKVEFLVSFYNNEISEKSEIFDDQFSVERPDGSNFTLKIRSTKLEDSAMYFCASRMGQGVPGNTIYFGEGSWLTVV.

This sequence joins TRBV9 and TRBJ2-3; 10 bases match TRBD2. The CDR3 runs to 16 residues. Trimming took 4 bases from V and 1 from J; bases not matched to a gene: 6. Germline CDR1 SGDLS, CDR2 YYNGEE. The CDR3 loop is CASSRSGGAGTDTQYF. For the CDR3, the DNA is TGTGCCAGCAGCAGAAGCGGGGGGGCGGGCACAGATACGCAGTATTTT.

The chain combines TRBV11-3 with TRBJ2-3; TRBD1 is a possible D gene (6 bases). The length of the CDR3 is 13 residues. Deletions cut 5 bases from V and 5 bases from J, with 11 bases between. Per the germline V gene, CDR1 is SGHNT and CDR2 is YENEEA. The CDR3 DNA reads as TGTGCCAGCAGCCCAGGGGCTGGAGATACGCAGTATTTT. This gives the protein CASSPGAGDTQYF.

In this sample, this clone turned up once. This sequence joins TRBV30 and TRBJ2-7; D is unresolved. Germline CDR1 reads GTSNPN; CDR2 reads SVGIG (reference sequence). The germline V and J ends were trimmed by 4 bases and 1 base, with 5 bases remaining between them. This CDR3 spans 11 amino acids. CDR3 sequence: CAWTRSYEQYF. Here the CDR3 DNA reads TGTGCCTGGACTAGGTCCTACGAGCAGTACTTC.

The chain's CDR3 is CASSKLGYGYTF. The CDR3 DNA reads TGTGCCAGCAGCAAACTCGGTTATGGCTACACCTTC. The chain joins TRBV7-2 to TRBJ1-2; D unclear. With 5 bases removed from V and 5 bases from J, the gap between germline ends came to 9 bases. The CDR3 is 12 amino acids. In germline, CDR1 is SGHTA, CDR2 FQGNSA.

The table lists this clone with a few counts. This chain links TRBV4-3 with TRBJ2-1; 9 nucleotides match TRBD2. CDR3 length equals 16 residues. CDR1 LGHNA and CDR2 YSLEER come from the germline V gene. With V trimmed by 0 bases and J by 3 bases, 3 bases remained unmatched. CDR3 sequence: CASSQEPTSGYNEQFF. DNA of the CDR3: TGCGCCAGCAGCCAAGAGCCGACTAGCGGCTACAATGAGCAGTTCTTC.

This chain joins TRBV19 and TRBJ1-2, with D possibly TRBD1 on 5 matching bases. This CDR3 is built from 15 residues. Trimming cost V 0 bases and J 6 bases, with 14 bases left between them. The germline V gene encodes CDR1 LNHDA and CDR2 SQIVND (reference sequence). CDR3 in DNA: TGTGCCAGTAGTATAGATCCATGGAGGGGTGATGGCTACACCTTC. Translated: CASSIDPWRGDGYTF.

The chain is built from TRBV7-2 and TRBJ2-1, with 7 nucleotides matching TRBD2. J was trimmed by 9 bases and V by 3 bases; bases with no gene match: 11. The CDR3 extends over 15 amino acids. The V gene's germline CDR1 is SGHTA and CDR2 FQGNSA. CDR3 nucleotide sequence: TGTGCCAGCAGCTTGCGGGAGTGGTTTTTTAGTGAGCAGTTCTTC. This translates into CASSLREWFFSEQFF.

The V gene is TRBV5-1, the J gene TRBJ2-6; tentative D call: TRBD1 (6 bases). Per germline, CDR1 SGHRS and CDR2 YFSETQ. Trimming took 4 bases from V and 0 from J, leaving 14 bases between them. The CDR3 is made up of 17 amino acids. CDR3 coding DNA: TGCGCCAGCAGCCCGGATCGCAGGGGCTCTGGGGCCAACGTCCTGACTTTC. Translating gives CASSPDRRGSGANVLTF.

The chain uses TRBV7-3 and TRBJ1-1; 7 nucleotides agree with TRBD1. The junction had 7 bases not matched to a gene; V was cut back by 5 bases and J by 7 bases. The CDR3 has 13 amino acids. In germline, CDR1 is SGHTA, CDR2 FQGTGA. This CDR3 is CASSASRDSEAFF. For the CDR3, the DNA is TGTGCCAGCAGCGCGAGCCGGGACAGTGAAGCTTTCTTT.

The CDR3 region has the DNA TGTGCCAGCAGCTTAGAAACTGGAGAGCGGTATTTT. Its protein product is CASSLETGERYF. The chain has TRBV7-6 and TRBJ2-3; no firm D call. V was pared by 1 base and J by 14 bases, with 13 bases between. Germline-derived CDR1 and CDR2 are SGHVS and FNYEAQ. This CDR3 is 12 amino acids long. Together with reference TRBV7-6 and TRBJ2-3, the CDR3 gives the full variable domain: GAGVSQSPRYKVTKRGQDVALRCDPISGHVSLYWYRQALGQGPEFLTYFNYEAQQDKSGLPNDRFSAERPEGSISTLTIQRTEQRDSAMYRCASSLETGERYFGPGTRLTVL.

V gene TRBV6-5 combines with J gene TRBJ2-7; TRBD1 aligns across 10 bases. This CDR3 contains 15 residues. CDR1 is MNHEY and CDR2 is SVGAGI in the germline V gene. The V and J ends lost 6 bases and 2 bases, in that order; junction bases with no gene match: 7. The CDR3 bases are TGTGCCAGCAGACACCCGGGACAGGGGCCCTACGAGCAGTACTTC. Protein product: CASRHPGQGPYEQYF.

This clone was counted a few times. This sequence joins TRBV30 and TRBJ2-1; 7 nucleotides line up with TRBD2. Germline CDR1 GTSNPN, CDR2 SVGIG (reference sequence). Germline trimming cut 2 bases from V and 10 bases from J; bases unmatched to any gene: 8. The CDR3 contains 13 residues. CDR3 sequence: CAWSLGLEREQFF. DNA of the CDR3: TGTGCCTGGAGTCTTGGACTAGAACGCGAGCAGTTCTTC.

V and J are TRBV10-2 and TRBJ2-7; the D gene is possibly TRBD2 (6 bases). Germline CDR1 reads WSHSY; CDR2 reads SAAADI. The V gene lost 8 bases and the J gene lost 7 bases, with 15 bases spanning the gap. CDR3 size: 12 residues. This chain's CDR3 is CASRPGGWEQYF. The CDR3 DNA reads as TGCGCCAGCCGCCCCGGGGGTTGGGAGCAGTACTTC.